Listed below are T cell receptor beta chains from one sample, sequenced in a study of T-cell memory formation after mild COVID-19. TCRdb re-analysed the 5' RACE reads in MiXCR, keeping a single row per CDR3 protein. The table records over 95,000 distinct CDR3 sequences, 22% of them present only once. Sequencing used PBMCs or a T cell subset sorted from them (not recorded which). These receptors all come from a man between 18 and 29 years old who had mild COVID-19 (a few samples of this study predate the infection). Cell type and time point are not known. CDR3s include the opening cysteine and the closing phenylalanine or tryptophan. D genes are given only for firm matches. Rows may omit the clone size; those that give it use once, few, many or a size class.

clone_size j_call cdr3_length d_call v_call cdr3_nt cdr3_aa
few TRBJ2-1 16 TRBD2 TRBV9 TGTGCCAGCAGCGTAGTTAGCGGGGGGGCACCTTGGGAGCAGTTCTTC CASSVVSGGAPWEQFF
few TRBJ2-5 15 . TRBV11-2 TGTGCCAGCAGCTTAGAGGCAGGGGTCATGGAGACCCAGTACTTC CASSLEAGVMETQYF
. TRBJ2-7 15 TRBD1 TRBV7-9 TGTGCCAGCAGCAACCGGGACAGGGGGCAGGACGAGCAGTACTTC CASSNRDRGQDEQYF
. TRBJ2-5 18 TRBD1 TRBV7-9 TGTGCCAGCAGCTACCCGGGGGACAGGCCGGGGATCCAAGAGACCCAGTACTTC CASSYPGDRPGIQETQYF
. TRBJ1-2 16 TRBD1 TRBV4-3 TGCGCCAGCAGCCAAGATCGGGACAGGCAATTCTATGGCTACACCTTC CASSQDRDRQFYGYTF
. TRBJ2-2 16 TRBD1 TRBV6-2/TRBV6-3 TGTGCCAGCAGTTACCCTGTCTCAGGGGGCTTCGGGGAGCTGTTTTTT CASSYPVSGGFGELFF
. TRBJ2-1 14 . TRBV12-3/TRBV12-4 TGTGCCAGCAGTTTGCAAAGCCCCTACAATGAGAAGTTCTTC CASSLQSPYNEKFF
. TRBJ2-7 14 . TRBV6-5 TGTGCCAGCAGCCTGGGCGAGAGGTCCTACGAGCAGTACTTC CASSLGERSYEQYF
once TRBJ1-5 16 . TRBV6-6 TGTGCCAGCAGCCCCGAGGTAGGGGATGGCAATCAGCCCCAGCATTTT CASSPEVGDGNQPQHF
. TRBJ2-1 15 . TRBV9 TGTGCCAACCCTACCAGGGCCGGAAGGAGGAATGAGCAGTTCTTC CANPTRAGRRNEQFF
few TRBJ2-1 13 . TRBV7-3 TGTGCCAGCAGCTTAAGCCAGGGTGGGGAGCAGTTCTTC CASSLSQGGEQFF
few TRBJ1-1 13 . TRBV7-9 TGTGCCAGCAGCCCCAACCGACAGGACGAGGCTTTCTTT CASSPNRQDEAFF
. TRBJ1-1 15 . TRBV24-1 TGTGCCACCAGTGATTTGAACCAGACGAACACTGAAGCTTTCTTT CATSDLNQTNTEAFF
few TRBJ2-2 15 TRBD1 TRBV6-2/TRBV6-3 TGTGCCAGCAACGGACAGGGGGCACGGACCGGGGAGCTGTTTTTT CASNGQGARTGELFF
few TRBJ2-2 14 . TRBV6-2/TRBV6-3 TGTGCCAGCAGTCCACCCCGACAGTCCGGGGAGCTGTTTTTT CASSPPRQSGELFF
few TRBJ1-2 15 TRBD1 TRBV20-1 TGCAGTGCTAGAGACCAGACAGGGTTATGGGGTGGCTACACCTTC CSARDQTGLWGGYTF
. TRBJ1-1 16 . TRBV4-1 TGCGCCAGCAGTCCAAGAATGGTACGGGAGTTGACTGAAGCTTTCTTT CASSPRMVRELTEAFF
few TRBJ1-1 15 . TRBV7-6 TGTGCCAGCAGCACGACCTCGAGACCGAACACTGAAGCTTTCTTT CASSTTSRPNTEAFF
. TRBJ2-7 17 . TRBV14 TGTGCCAGCAGCCCCTTGGAGTGGACAGCAAACTCCTACGAGCAGTACTTC CASSPLEWTANSYEQYF
few TRBJ2-1 13 . TRBV20-1 TGCAGTGCCCGCCGGCCCTCGGGAAATGAGCAGTTCTTC CSARRPSGNEQFF
few TRBJ2-3 16 . TRBV20-1 TGCAGTGCTAGTGCCCTCCGGGGACTTAGCACAGATACGCAGTATTTT CSASALRGLSTDTQYF
many TRBJ1-2 13 . TRBV4-1 TGCGCCAGCAGCCAAGAATCCGGGTATGGCTACACCTTC CASSQESGYGYTF
few TRBJ2-3 16 . TRBV7-2 TGTGCCAGCAGCTCCCCTGGGGGTTGGGGCACAGATACGCAGTATTTT CASSSPGGWGTDTQYF
. TRBJ1-1 10 . TRBV6-6 TGTGCCAGCAGTTACAGTGAAGCTTTCTTT CASSYSEAFF
few TRBJ1-3 16 TRBD1 TRBV29-1 TGCAGCGTTGAAGCAATACACGACAGGGCTGGAAACACCATATATTTT CSVEAIHDRAGNTIYF
few TRBJ2-1 12 . TRBV7-8 TGTGCCAGCAGCCCGACTGCCAATGAGCAGTTCTTC CASSPTANEQFF
. TRBJ2-1 14 . TRBV5-5 TGTGCCAGCAGCCGGCCCGGGACCCCGAATGAGCAGTTCTTC CASSRPGTPNEQFF
few TRBJ2-3 14 . TRBV6-4 TGTGCCAGCAGCGGGGGACACTTCACAGATACGCAGTATTTT CASSGGHFTDTQYF
. TRBJ1-1 12 . TRBV20-1 TGCAGTGCTAGGCGGTTGAACACTGAAGCTTTCTTT CSARRLNTEAFF
few TRBJ2-5 13 . TRBV4-3 TGCGCCAGCAGCCAATACGTAAGGGAGACCCAGTACTTC CASSQYVRETQYF
. TRBJ2-1 13 . TRBV6-1 TGTGCCAGCAGTGAAAGGGGTGGTGGTTGGCAGTTCTTC CASSERGGGWQFF
few TRBJ2-3 15 . TRBV12-3/TRBV12-4 TGTGCCAGCACTCTCCGGGACCCCCTCGGGTATACGCAGTATTTT CASTLRDPLGYTQYF
. TRBJ2-1 13 . TRBV6-6 TGTGCCACCGCGCCCCCGGACCTCACGGAGCAGTTCTTC CATAPPDLTEQFF
. TRBJ1-4 15 . TRBV6-6 TGTGCCAGCTGTGGTGAGGGCGCAACTAATGAAAAACTGTTTTTT CASCGEGATNEKLFF
few TRBJ2-1 14 . TRBV10-3 TGTGCCATCAGACGACACTTTAGGCTCAATGAGCAGTTCTTC CAIRRHFRLNEQFF